These 32 T cell receptor beta chains were all obtained from the same sample, sequenced in a study of shared clonotypes between healthy human individuals. This table comes from immunoSEQ multiplex PCR, and its TCRdb copy is limited to in-frame clones, with some not included. This table holds over 1.4 million clones, around 97% found once. The sequencing input was naive CD4+ T cells sorted from blood. Indicated subset: CD45RA+ positively selected. These receptors came from a man aged 25-45 years in good health.

V gene TRBV28 combines with J gene TRBJ2-1; no firm D call. The germline V and J ends were trimmed by 3 bases and 5 bases, with 11 bases remaining between them. This CDR3 is 14 amino acids long. Looked up from germline, CDR1 is MDHEN and CDR2 is SYDVKM. The CDR3 here is CASSFADRHNEQFF. DNA for the CDR3: TGTGCCAGCAGTTTCGCAGACCGACACAATGAGCAGTTCTTC.

This chain uses TRBV6-1 with TRBJ1-4, with D perhaps TRBD1 (6 bases). V lost 5 bases and J 11 bases, leaving 12 bases between the germline ends. The CDR3 runs to 12 residues. Germline loops: CDR1 MNHNS, CDR2 SASEGT. CDR3 sequence: CASSMDRRKLFF. The CDR3 nucleotides are TGTGCCAGCAGTATGGACAGAAGGAAACTGTTTTTT.

CDR3 in DNA: TGTGCCAGCAGCTTCCAGGGGTGGGATGAGCAGTTCTTC. Protein: CASSFQGWDEQFF. J is TRBJ2-1 and V is TRBV11-3; D might be TRBD1 (6 bases). Germline CDR1 and CDR2: SGHNT and YENEEA. V was shortened by 3 bases and J by 8 bases, with 11 bases between the two germline ends. The CDR3 is 13 amino acids.

CDR3 DNA sequence: TGTGCCAGCAGTCCAGCTGGACAGGGCTACGAGCAGTACTTC. It yields the protein CASSPAGQGYEQYF. The chain carries TRBV28 and TRBJ2-7, with 8 positions matching TRBD1. This CDR3 contains 14 residues. V lost 5 bases, J lost 3 bases, and 6 bases stayed unmatched. Germline V gene data show CDR1 as MDHEN and CDR2 as SYDVKM.

This chain uses TRBV27 with TRBJ1-5, with D possibly matching TRBD1 (5 bases). The germline V and J ends were trimmed by 6 bases and 2 bases, with 11 bases remaining between them. The CDR3 is made up of 14 amino acids. In germline, CDR1 is MNHEY, CDR2 SMNVEV (reference sequence). CDR3 nucleotide sequence: TGTGCCAGCAGCTCCACGGGGCGCAATCAGCCCCAGCATTTT. As protein: CASSSTGRNQPQHF.

Note on this clone: The sample has other DNA sequences that encode this CDR3 too. J is TRBJ2-7 and V is TRBV5-5; 7 bases fit TRBD1. The J segment lost 4 bases and the V segment lost 4 bases, leaving 2 bases of the junction unmatched. Germline values: CDR1 SGHKS, CDR2 YYEKEE (reference sequence). The CDR3 covers 12 residues. The CDR3 DNA follows: TGTGCCAGCAGCCGGGACAGTTACGAGCAGTACTTC. Translated: CASSRDSYEQYF. The entire variable domain, with the rest obtained from reference TRBV5-5 and TRBJ2-7, is as follows: DAGVTQSPTHLIKTRGQQVTLRCSPISGHKSVSWYQQVLGQGPQFIFQYYEKEERGRGNFPDRFSARQFPNYSSELNVNALLLGDSALYLCASSRDSYEQYFGPGTRLTVT.

The chain recombines TRBV7-6 with TRBJ2-7, with 7 nucleotides matching TRBD1. The CDR3 is 14 amino acids. Germline V CDR1 and CDR2: SGHVS, FNYEAQ. V shed 0 bases, J shed 2 bases, and the junction held 1 base outside the gene matches. The CDR3 reads CASSLAGQAYEQYF. The DNA of the CDR3 is TGTGCCAGCAGCTTAGCTGGACAGGCCTACGAGCAGTACTTC.

The chain is built from TRBV29-1 and TRBJ1-2; 8 bases agree with TRBD1. The V gene end was trimmed by 7 bases and the J gene end by 5 bases; junction bases not matched to a gene: 9. The germline gives CDR1 SQVTM, CDR2 ANQGSEA. This CDR3 region has 13 residues. In DNA form, the CDR3 reads TGCAGCGCGGGGCGACAGGGGCGGTATGGCTACACCTTC. Encoded protein: CSAGRQGRYGYTF.

V is TRBV28 and J is TRBJ2-7, with D tentatively TRBD2 (6 bases). CDR1 MDHEN and CDR2 SYDVKM come from the germline V gene. The CDR3 has 14 amino acids. The ends were cut back, 6 bases at V and 0 bases at J, with 12 bases in the middle. CDR3 DNA: TGTGCCAGCAGGTCAGGCGGGGTCTCCTACGAGCAGTACTTC. It yields the protein CASRSGGVSYEQYF.

J is TRBJ2-1 and V is TRBV7-2; TRBD2 agrees at 10 bases. CDR3 length equals 16 residues. The V segment lost 3 bases and the J segment 8 bases; nucleotides outside the gene matches: 10. Germline V CDR1 and CDR2: SGHTA, FQGNSA. The CDR3 here is CASSFSLAGGTYEQFF. The CDR3 coding sequence is TGTGCCAGCAGCTTTTCTTTAGCGGGAGGTACATATGAGCAGTTCTTC.

The genes are TRBV29-1 and TRBJ2-1, with 10 positions matching TRBD1. The CDR3 has 12 residues. The junction had 7 bases not matched to a gene; V was cut back by 1 base and J by 16 bases. The germline gives CDR1 SQVTM, CDR2 ANQGSEA. DNA of the CDR3: TGCAGCGTTGAAGGGGACAGGGGCCAGGGTTTCTTC. Protein product: CSVEGDRGQGFF.

The chain recombines TRBV6-1 with TRBJ2-3; D gene uncertain. The CDR3 has 14 amino acids. Per germline, CDR1 MNHNS and CDR2 SASEGT. The ends were cut back, 6 bases at V and 2 bases at J, with 12 bases in the middle. The CDR3 sequence is CASRTSRHTDTQYF. The DNA for the CDR3 is TGTGCCAGCAGGACCTCCCGCCACACAGATACGCAGTATTTT.

V and J are TRBV2 and TRBJ1-2; D remains ambiguous. CDR3 length equals 12 residues. The germline CDR1 and CDR2 sequences are SNHLY and FYNNEI. Trimming shortened V by 6 bases and J by 8 bases, and 13 bases separated the two germline ends. The CDR3 protein is CASRADPVGYTF. The CDR3 DNA reads as TGTGCCAGCAGGGCTGACCCTGTGGGCTACACCTTC.

As DNA, the CDR3 is TGTGCCAGCCTGCCGGCGGAGACTAGCACAGATACGCAGTATTTT. Translated: CASLPAETSTDTQYF. The chain recombines TRBV6-1 with TRBJ2-3; D is unclear. This CDR3 region has 15 residues. CDR1 and CDR2 from the germline V gene are MNHNS and SASEGT. V lost 8 bases and J lost 0, with 15 bases in between.

This chain connects TRBV2 to TRBJ2-3; unclear D gene. Germline CDR1 and CDR2: SNHLY and FYNNEI. CDR3 length: 14 amino acids. The germline V and J ends were trimmed by 4 bases and 2 bases, with 10 bases remaining between them. For the CDR3, the DNA is TGTGCCAGCAGTGGTCTGCCGCTCACAGATACGCAGTATTTT. This gives the protein CASSGLPLTDTQYF.

The chain carries TRBV19 and TRBJ1-2; 9 bases line up with TRBD1. The trim removed 5 bases at V and 4 bases at J, leaving 11 bases unmatched. This CDR3 is 16 amino acids long. Germline V CDR1 and CDR2: LNHDA, SQIVND (reference sequence). CDR3 coding DNA: TGTGCCAGTAGTCCGTCCCCCACGACAGGGGGCTATGGCTACACCTTC. Amino acid sequence: CASSPSPTTGGYGYTF.

The chain links TRBV9 to TRBJ2-7, with 7 bases that match TRBD2. With V trimmed by 4 bases and J by 7 bases, 8 bases remained unmatched. CDR3 length: 13 amino acids. Germline CDR1 and CDR2: SGDLS and YYNGEE. This chain's CDR3 is CASSPVGGIEQYF. The CDR3 coding sequence is TGTGCCAGCAGCCCGGTCGGGGGGATTGAGCAGTACTTC. The variable domain in full, completed from reference TRBV9 and TRBJ2-7, reads DSGVTQTPKHLITATGQRVTLRCSPRSGDLSVYWYQQSLDQGLQFLIQYYNGEERAKGNILERFSAQQFPDLHSELNLSSLELGDSALYFCASSPVGGIEQYFGPGTRLTVT.

V usage is TRBV5-1 and J usage is TRBJ1-1, with 8 bases fitting TRBD1. With 2 bases clipped from V and 1 base from J, the junction kept 4 bases outside the gene matches. The CDR3 has 15 amino acids. The germline V gene encodes CDR1 SGHRS and CDR2 YFSETQ. This CDR3 reads CASSFQGAGNTEAFF. CDR3 nucleotides: TGCGCCAGCAGCTTTCAGGGGGCAGGGAACACTGAAGCTTTCTTT. The whole variable domain, remainder taken from reference TRBV5-1 and TRBJ1-1, is KAGVTQTPRYLIKTRGQQVTLSCSPISGHRSVSWYQQTPGQGLQFLFEYFSETQRNKGNFPGRFSGRQFSNSRSEMNVSTLELGDSALYLCASSFQGAGNTEAFFGQGTRLTVV.

The rearrangement uses TRBV15 and TRBJ1-3; D is undetermined. V was clipped by 3 bases and J by 5 bases, with 8 bases between them. CDR3 length: 13 residues. CDR1 is LNHNV and CDR2 is YYDKDF in the germline V gene (reference sequence). In nucleotides, the CDR3 is TGTGCCACCAGCAGGGATGGGCGAAACACCATATATTTT. Translation: CATSRDGRNTIYF.

The rearrangement links TRBV11-3 to TRBJ2-1; D not certain. Trimming stripped 2 bases from V and 6 bases from J, with 14 bases between. Germline CDR1 SGHNT, CDR2 YENEEA. The CDR3 runs to 15 residues. For the CDR3, the DNA is TGTGCCAGCAGCTTAAAGCTAACTACTCCCAATGAGCAGTTCTTC. The encoded protein is CASSLKLTTPNEQFF.

In regard to this clone: Other nucleotide sequences from this sample produce the same CDR3. V is TRBV11-3 and J is TRBJ2-2; D ambiguous. V lost 8 bases, J lost 0 bases, and 4 bases lay in between. CDR1 SGHNT and CDR2 YENEEA come from the germline V gene. The CDR3 is made up of 12 amino acids. As DNA, the CDR3 is TGTGCCAGCTCTTCGAACACCGGGGAGCTGTTTTTT. Translating it yields CASSSNTGELFF.

Comment on this clone: Other DNA sequences in the same sample also yield this CDR3. This rearrangement joins TRBV5-1 to TRBJ2-5; 8 bases align to TRBD1. The CDR3 extends over 15 amino acids. V trimming: 0 bases; J trimming: 4 bases; junction bases outside the gene matches: 5. Germline assignment: CDR1 SGHRS and CDR2 YFSETQ. The chain's CDR3 is CASSLGQGARETQYF. The DNA of the CDR3 is TGCGCCAGCAGCTTGGGGCAGGGGGCGCGAGAGACCCAGTACTTC.

The chain carries TRBV7-9 and TRBJ2-7; 8 nucleotides align to TRBD2. J gave up 7 bases and V 5 bases, and 13 bases lay outside the gene matches. CDR1 is SEHNR and CDR2 is FQNEAQ in the germline V gene (reference sequence). CDR3 length: 15 amino acids. The CDR3 nucleotides read TGTGCCAGCAGCCTACTAGCGGAGGGCAGTTTGGAGCAGTACTTC. Its translation: CASSLLAEGSLEQYF.

The table lists this clone with a count of one. CDR3 in DNA: TGTGCCAGTAGTCCCCACAGGGGGCTGAACACCGGGGAGCTGTTTTTT. Translation gives CASSPHRGLNTGELFF. This chain connects TRBV19 to TRBJ2-2, with 9 nucleotides matching TRBD1. From germline, CDR1 is LNHDA and CDR2 SQIVND (reference sequence). V was clipped by 5 bases and J by 1 base; unmatched bases: 5. The CDR3 runs 16 residues.

The DNA for the CDR3 is TGTGCCGATGACCAGGGAACTGAAAAACTGTTTTTT. Its translation is CADDQGTEKLFF. The rearrangement links TRBV7-9 to TRBJ1-4; possibly TRBD1 for D (5 bases). The length of the CDR3 is 12 residues. Germline V CDR1 and CDR2: SEHNR, FQNEAQ (reference sequence). The V and J ends lost 11 bases and 7 bases respectively, with 14 bases between them.

V gene TRBV20-1 combines with J gene TRBJ2-3; no clear D. In germline, CDR1 is DFQATT, CDR2 SNEGSKA (reference sequence). With 6 bases removed from V and 10 bases from J, the gap between germline ends came to 14 bases. This CDR3 region has 11 residues. This chain's CDR3 is CSAPLGWAQYF. CDR3 bases: TGCAGTGCACCCCTGGGGTGGGCGCAGTATTTT.

J is TRBJ1-3 and V is TRBV11-2; 7 bases map to TRBD1. Germline V gene lookup returns CDR1 SGHAT and CDR2 FQNNGV. This CDR3 has 16 amino acids. The J segment lost 1 base and the V segment lost 3 bases, leaving 6 bases of the junction unmatched. The CDR3 loop reads CASSFAPTGSGNTIYF. The CDR3 DNA reads TGTGCCAGCAGCTTCGCCCCGACAGGGTCTGGAAACACCATATATTTT. The whole variable domain, remainder taken from reference TRBV11-2 and TRBJ1-3, is EAGVAQSPRYKIIEKRQSVAFWCNPISGHATLYWYQQILGQGPKLLIQFQNNGVVDDSQLPKDRFSAERLKGVDSTLKIQPAKLEDSAVYLCASSFAPTGSGNTIYFGEGSWLTVV.

J is TRBJ1-1 and V is TRBV28; TRBD1 aligns across 7 bases. CDR1 is MDHEN, CDR2 SYDVKM, per germline. J was trimmed by 11 bases and V by 4 bases; bases with no gene match: 13. The CDR3 sequence is 14 residues long. In DNA, the CDR3 is TGTGCCAGCAGTTGGCTCAACAACAGGGGAGGCGCTTTCTTT. Amino acid sequence: CASSWLNNRGGAFF.

J is TRBJ2-7 and V is TRBV29-1; TRBD1 matches 9 bases. Germline values: CDR1 SQVTM, CDR2 ANQGSEA. The CDR3 contains 15 residues. Trimming cost V 7 bases and J 0 bases; bases outside gene matches: 10. The DNA for the CDR3 is TGCAGCGCACGAACCGGGACAGGGCCCTCCTACGAGCAGTACTTC. This encodes CSARTGTGPSYEQYF.

Concerning this clone: The sample has other DNA sequences that encode this CDR3 too. The CDR3 region has the DNA TGCGCCAGCAGCTTGGTAGGGAACGGCTACACCTTC. Amino acid sequence: CASSLVGNGYTF. This rearrangement joins TRBV5-1 to TRBJ1-2; D unresolved. This CDR3 has 12 residues. The V end lost 0 bases, the J end lost 8 bases, and 8 bases lay between the germline ends. The germline CDR1 and CDR2 sequences are SGHRS and YFSETQ.

The V call is TRBV28, the J call TRBJ1-2, with 7 bases fitting TRBD1. Germline V gene data show CDR1 as MDHEN and CDR2 as SYDVKM. The V and J ends lost 5 bases and 8 bases, in that order; junction bases with no gene match: 5. The CDR3 sequence is 12 residues long. The CDR3 DNA reads as TGTGCCAGCAGTCAAACAGGGGTCGGCTACACCTTC. Its protein is CASSQTGVGYTF.

The chain recombines TRBV19 with TRBJ1-5; possible D gene TRBD1, 6 bases. Per germline, CDR1 LNHDA and CDR2 SQIVND (reference sequence). The length of the CDR3 is 15 residues. Trimming cost V 7 bases and J 8 bases, with 21 bases left between them. The CDR3 loop is CASNMTGTSKEPQHF. In DNA, the CDR3 is TGTGCCAGTAATATGACCGGGACAAGCAAAGAGCCCCAGCATTTT.